This entry lists 15 T cell receptor beta chains sequenced from one sample in a study of T-cell reconstitution after alpha-beta-depleted transplantation in children. Unique molecular identifiers were incorporated during preparation of the TCRbeta library. TCRdb redid the calling of the PCR reads with MiXCR, one entry per CDR3 protein. The data hold about 610,000 distinct CDR3 sequences, with approximately 10% observed a single time. The sequencing used PBMCs from the stem cell graft donor, collected from the stem cell graft. Source of these receptors: a human donor who donated a stem cell graft to a child with acute myeloid leukemia.

The table lists this clonotype with a few counts. One end of the junction fails to match germline, which may point to a read error. The chain carries TRBV29-1 and TRBJ2-3, with D tentatively TRBD1 or TRBD2 (5 bases each). Per germline, CDR1 SQVTM and CDR2 ANQGSEA. The CDR3 covers 14 residues. The CDR3 nucleotides read TGCAGCGTCGAAGGCAGGGACCCAACAGATACGCAGTATTTT. It codes for CSVEGRDPTDTQYF.

This clonotype was counted between two and nine times. The chain is built from TRBV27 and TRBJ2-5; D is possibly TRBD2 (6 bases). The V end lost 5 bases, the J end lost 3 bases, and 16 bases lay between the germline ends. The CDR3 sequence is 15 residues long. Germline V lookup: CDR1 MNHEY, CDR2 SMNVEV (reference sequence). CDR3 DNA: TGTGCCAGCAGTAACCTTCAGGGAGGCGAAGAGACCCAGTACTTC. This sequence encodes CASSNLQGGEETQYF.

This clonotype was counted at least ten times. The chain couples TRBV6-2 or TRBV6-3 to TRBJ2-1, with 8 bases aligning to TRBD2. In germline, CDR1 is MNHEY, CDR2 SVGEGT. J lost 10 bases, V lost 6 bases, and 11 bases had no gene match. The CDR3 totals 14 residues. The CDR3 DNA sequence: TGTGCCAGCAGACCGGGACTAGTGTTTCACGAGCAGTTCTTC. This translates into CASRPGLVFHEQFF.

There are a few counts of this clonotype. J is TRBJ2-1 and V is TRBV20-1; 11 nucleotides line up with TRBD2. The CDR3 is made up of 15 amino acids. Germline CDR1 is DFQATT and CDR2 is SNEGSKA (reference sequence). V shed 2 bases, J shed 8 bases, and the junction held 8 bases outside the gene matches. The CDR3 reads CSARKLAGVTHEQFF. DNA of the CDR3: TGCAGTGCTAGAAAACTAGCGGGAGTAACCCATGAGCAGTTCTTC.

The chain joins TRBV29-1 to TRBJ2-7; TRBD2 matches 11 bases. J gave up 0 bases and V 6 bases, and 10 bases lay outside the gene matches. CDR1 is SQVTM, CDR2 ANQGSEA, per germline. The CDR3 consists of 16 residues. The CDR3, as DNA: TGCAGCGTCTTGGGGCTAGCGGGAGGAGTCTCCTACGAGCAGTACTTC. As protein: CSVLGLAGGVSYEQYF.

The CDR3 sequence is CASSSNRGSQYGYTF. CDR3 DNA sequence: TGTGCCAGCAGCTCCAATCGGGGCTCACAGTATGGCTACACCTTC. The rearrangement links TRBV7-9 to TRBJ1-2; possible D gene TRBD1, 5 bases. This CDR3 contains 15 residues. The V end lost 4 bases, the J end lost 5 bases, and 17 bases lay between the germline ends. Germline lookup yields CDR1 SEHNR and CDR2 FQNEAQ (reference sequence).

V usage is TRBV20-1 and J usage is TRBJ1-1, with 10 bases matching TRBD1. Per germline, CDR1 DFQATT and CDR2 SNEGSKA (reference sequence). CDR3 length: 17 amino acids. Trimming at V came to 1 base and at J to 1 base, leaving 9 bases not matched to a gene. In nucleotides, the CDR3 is TGCAGTGCTAGAGGTCCGGGACAGGGGATTGAGAACACTGAAGCTTTCTTT. It specifies CSARGPGQGIENTEAFF.

The rearrangement joins TRBV20-1 to TRBJ2-1; 9 nucleotides match TRBD2. J lost 4 bases, V lost 5 bases, and 3 bases had no gene match. This CDR3 contains 13 residues. Germline values: CDR1 DFQATT, CDR2 SNEGSKA (reference sequence). The DNA for the CDR3 is TGCAGTGCTCAAGCGGGAGGTTACAATGAGCAGTTCTTC. Translated: CSAQAGGYNEQFF.

This clonotype was seen more than once but under ten times. This sequence joins TRBV6-5 and TRBJ1-2, with 11 bases lining up with TRBD1. This CDR3 contains 16 residues. Trimming took 1 base from V and 4 from J; bases not matched to a gene: 5. Per germline, CDR1 MNHEY and CDR2 SVGAGI. The CDR3: CASSYLGQGGRYGYTF. CDR3 DNA: TGTGCCAGCAGTTACTTGGGACAGGGGGGCCGCTATGGCTACACCTTC.

Details on this clonotype: With a much larger clone just one base away, this may be a read error. The V gene is TRBV6-1, the J gene TRBJ1-3; weak D call: TRBD1 (6 bases). Germline V gene lookup returns CDR1 MNHNS and CDR2 SASEGT. This CDR3 comprises 15 residues. The CDR3 is CATLQGGSSANTIYF. The CDR3, as DNA: TGTGCCACCTTACAGGGAGGGAGCTCTGCAAACACCATATATTTT.

This clonotype was detected a few times. The chain employs TRBV3-1 and TRBJ2-1, with D possibly being TRBD2 (5 bases). V lost 1 base to trimming and J lost 11 bases, with 18 bases between them. Germline CDR1 LGHDT, CDR2 YNNKEL (reference sequence). CDR3 size: 15 residues. The CDR3 spells CASSQGRGISAKQFF. In nucleotides, the CDR3 is TGTGCCAGCAGCCAAGGTCGAGGGATCTCAGCCAAGCAGTTCTTC.

This clonotype appeared many times. The chain is built from TRBV7-3 and TRBJ1-2, with 9 bases fitting TRBD1. The CDR3 runs to 16 residues. CDR1 SGHTA and CDR2 FQGTGA come from the germline V gene. V lost 3 bases to trimming and J lost 6 bases; unmatched junction nucleotides: 11. DNA for the CDR3: TGTGCCAGCAGCTTGGGAAGAGGACAGGGGAATCATGGCTACACCTTC. Translating gives CASSLGRGQGNHGYTF.

The CDR3 DNA reads TGTGCCAGCAGTTCAGGTCAGGGGGCGCACACCTTC. Translated, it gives CASSSGQGAHTF. The chain joins TRBV12-3 or TRBV12-4 to TRBJ1-2; 8 nucleotides align to TRBD1. Losses at the gene ends were 4 bases for V and 12 bases for J; bases not matched to a gene: 7. This CDR3 is 12 amino acids long.

Many counts were recorded for this clonotype. The gene calls are TRBV10-3 and TRBJ2-5; no clear D. CDR1 and CDR2 from the germline V gene are ENHRY and SYGVKD. Trimming shortened V by 5 bases and J by 1 base, and 8 bases separated the two germline ends. The CDR3 has 13 amino acids. CDR3 nucleotide sequence: TGTGCCATCAGTCTGACTGGCCAAGAGACCCAGTACTTC. Translated, it gives CAISLTGQETQYF.

A remark on this clonotype: Relative to the germline gene, one junction end is altered; a read error may explain this. J is TRBJ2-1 and V is TRBV20-1; 7 nucleotides line up with TRBD2. Germline V gene data show CDR1 as DFQATT and CDR2 as SNEGSKA (reference sequence). CDR3 length: 15 residues. In DNA, the CDR3 is TGCTGTGCTAGAGATCCAGCGGGATGGGTCAATGAGCAGTTCTTC. Translating it yields CCARDPAGWVNEQFF.